These 22 T cell receptor beta chains were all obtained from the same sample, sequenced in a study of cytomegalovirus exposure and HLA in healthy donors (TCRdb year 2017). Receptor amplification or capture employed the immunoSEQ multiplex PCR assay. For the multiplex PCR, a mixture combining 60 forward primers for TCR Vbeta segments and 13 reverse primers for TCR Jbeta segments was used. This is the immuneACCESS table as TCRdb keeps it, with only in-frame sequences that have V and J called. A part of the clones is gone; compared with another copy, unresolved V genes explain less than half, and the rest is unexplained. The sample includes about 180,000 clones, with about 80% observed a single time. 2% to 2.5% of the sample goes to the ten largest clones. Sequencing was carried out using PBMCs. The source is a woman aged 25 to 45 in good health and CMV-seronegative.

The J gene is TRBJ2-5, the V gene TRBV7-8; 12 bases are a match to TRBD2. CDR3 size: 15 residues. From germline, CDR1 is SGHVS and CDR2 FQNEAQ. J lost 3 bases, V lost 6 bases, and 5 bases had no gene match. In nucleotides, the CDR3 is TGTGCCAGCAGAAAAAGACTAGCGGGAGAAGAGACCCAGTACTTC. Translated: CASRKRLAGEETQYF.

The chain is built from TRBV7-2 and TRBJ1-4; 7 positions agree with TRBD1. V was clipped by 2 bases and J by 6 bases; unmatched bases: 0. Germline V gene lookup returns CDR1 SGHTA and CDR2 FQGNSA. This CDR3 comprises 13 residues. CDR3 coding DNA: TGTGCCAGCAGCTTAAGGGGGCATGAAAAACTGTTTTTT. Translation gives CASSLRGHEKLFF. The full variable domain, in which reference TRBV7-2 and TRBJ1-4 provide the parts outside the CDR3, is GAGVSQSPSNKVTEKGKDVELRCDPISGHTALYWYRQSLGQGLEFLIYFQGNSAPDKSGLPSDRFSAERTGGSVSTLTIQRTQQEDSAVYLCASSLRGHEKLFFGSGTQLSVL.

The chain combines TRBV4-1 with TRBJ2-5; weak D call: TRBD2 (6 bases). Trimming shortened V by 1 base and J by 4 bases, and 19 bases separated the two germline ends. Germline CDR1 MGHRA, CDR2 YSYEKL. The CDR3 is made up of 17 amino acids. The CDR3 loop reads CASSQGDLATQGETQYF. CDR3 bases: TGCGCCAGCAGCCAAGGGGACCTAGCGACCCAGGGAGAGACCCAGTACTTC.

The chain has TRBV2 and TRBJ2-1; 11 nucleotides match TRBD2. The CDR3 is made up of 13 amino acids. V gave up 6 bases and J gave up 16 bases; unmatched junction bases: 11. The V gene's germline CDR1 is SNHLY and CDR2 FYNNEI. CDR3: CASRQFDTSGGFF. The CDR3 coding sequence is TGTGCCAGCAGACAGTTCGATACTAGCGGGGGATTCTTC.

The chain carries TRBV30 and TRBJ1-1; D unresolved. The CDR3 loop spans 15 amino acids. Trimming left V 4 bases short and J 1 base short, with 16 bases between. Germline CDR1 GTSNPN, CDR2 SVGIG (reference sequence). The CDR3 sequence is CAWIRRRGRNTEAFF. The CDR3, as DNA: TGTGCCTGGATCCGCCGGAGAGGGCGGAACACTGAAGCTTTCTTT.

The V gene is TRBV27, the J gene TRBJ1-1; 10 bases align to TRBD1. J gave up 4 bases and V 3 bases, and 11 bases lay outside the gene matches. CDR3 length equals 17 residues. The germline V gene has CDR1 MNHEY and CDR2 SMNVEV (reference sequence). The CDR3 here is CASSFSTGGKEATEAFF. In DNA form, the CDR3 reads TGTGCCAGCAGTTTCTCGACAGGGGGCAAGGAGGCCACTGAAGCTTTCTTT.

This clone has just a few counts. J is TRBJ2-3 and V is TRBV6-6; TRBD1 agrees at 9 bases. The V gene's germline CDR1 is MNHNY and CDR2 SVGAGI (reference sequence). Trimming took 5 bases from V and 4 from J; bases not matched to a gene: 7. The CDR3 has 15 amino acids. The CDR3 protein is CASSHTGGSPDTQYF. For the CDR3, the DNA is TGTGCCAGCAGTCACACAGGGGGCAGCCCAGATACGCAGTATTTT.

The chain is built from TRBV6-5 and TRBJ2-7; D perhaps matches TRBD1 (6 bases). Looked up from germline, CDR1 is MNHEY and CDR2 is SVGAGI. Trimming removed 3 bases at V and 4 bases at J, with 16 bases between. The CDR3 covers 15 residues. Written as DNA, the CDR3 is TGTGCCAGCAGTTATGTCGCCAGGGGAACTTACGAGCAGTACTTC. This translates into CASSYVARGTYEQYF.

In this sample, this clone turned up a few times. V usage is TRBV7-9 and J usage is TRBJ1-1, with D possibly matching TRBD1 (6 bases). The V end lost 5 bases, the J end lost 5 bases, and 12 bases lay between the germline ends. CDR3 length equals 13 residues. Germline CDR1 is SEHNR and CDR2 is FQNEAQ (reference sequence). CDR3 sequence: CASSRVQGTEAFF. CDR3 DNA sequence: TGTGCCAGCAGCCGAGTACAGGGAACTGAAGCTTTCTTT.

The genes are TRBV5-1 and TRBJ1-1, with 9 bases aligning to TRBD1. Trimming took 0 bases from V and 1 from J; bases not matched to a gene: 4. From germline, CDR1 is SGHRS and CDR2 YFSETQ. The CDR3 runs to 16 residues. The CDR3 region is CASSLVSGQGNTEAFF. The CDR3 nucleotides read TGCGCCAGCAGCTTGGTGTCGGGACAGGGGAACACTGAAGCTTTCTTT.

V usage is TRBV5-1 and J usage is TRBJ2-7; 9 bases line up with TRBD1. V lost 0 bases and J lost 3; bases outside the gene matches: 4. The length of the CDR3 is 15 residues. Germline V gives CDR1 SGHRS, CDR2 YFSETQ. The CDR3 coding sequence is TGCGCCAGCAGCTTGGCCTCGGGACAGGGCTACGAGCAGTACTTC. Amino acids: CASSLASGQGYEQYF. The entire variable domain, with the rest obtained from reference TRBV5-1 and TRBJ2-7, is as follows: KAGVTQTPRYLIKTRGQQVTLSCSPISGHRSVSWYQQTPGQGLQFLFEYFSETQRNKGNFPGRFSGRQFSNSRSEMNVSTLELGDSALYLCASSLASGQGYEQYFGPGTRLTVT.

This clone was recorded a few times. The chain links TRBV27 to TRBJ2-2; perhaps TRBD2 as D (5 bases). The V end was cut by 5 bases, the J end by 8 bases, with 24 bases between. Germline assignment: CDR1 MNHEY and CDR2 SMNVEV (reference sequence). This CDR3 is 17 amino acids long. The CDR3 DNA is TGTGCCAGCAGTAGCCAGCTCCTAGCTAAGTCGTTTGGGGAGCTGTTTTTT. Translated: CASSSQLLAKSFGELFF.

V usage is TRBV5-6 and J usage is TRBJ2-4, with D possibly TRBD2 on 6 matching bases. The CDR3 covers 16 residues. V was trimmed by 3 bases and J by 1 base, leaving 14 bases between them. In germline, CDR1 is SGHDT, CDR2 YYEEEE. Written as DNA, the CDR3 is TGTGCCAGCAGCTCGCAGGTTGGAGGGGCCAAAAACATTCAGTACTTC. Protein: CASSSQVGGAKNIQYF.

This chain connects TRBV29-1 to TRBJ2-2; 10 bases line up with TRBD2. Germline CDR1 SQVTM, CDR2 ANQGSEA. Losses at the gene ends were 5 bases for V and 0 bases for J; bases not matched to a gene: 6. The CDR3 consists of 16 residues. The CDR3 bases are TGCAGCGTTCGTCTAGCGGGAGAGGCGAACACCGGGGAGCTGTTTTTT. Protein: CSVRLAGEANTGELFF.

CDR3 sequence (DNA): TGTGCCAGCAGCCCAGACCAAAGGGGTGGCTACACCTTC. This encodes CASSPDQRGGYTF. The chain joins TRBV5-6 to TRBJ1-2, with TRBD1 as a possible D gene (5 bases). Per germline, CDR1 SGHDT and CDR2 YYEEEE. Trimming cost V 4 bases and J 7 bases, with 14 bases left between them. There are 13 residues in the CDR3. Together with reference TRBV5-6 and TRBJ1-2, the CDR3 gives the full variable domain: DAGVTQSPTHLIKTRGQQVTLRCSPKSGHDTVSWYQQALGQGPQFIFQYYEEEERQRGNFPDRFSGHQFPNYSSELNVNALLLGDSALYLCASSPDQRGGYTFGSGTRLTVV.

This sequence joins TRBV27 and TRBJ1-1; D gene unclear. The V end was cut by 0 bases, the J end by 1 base, with 12 bases between. This CDR3 contains 16 residues. Per germline, CDR1 MNHEY and CDR2 SMNVEV (reference sequence). The CDR3 loop is CASSLSSGYGNTEAFF. The CDR3 DNA sequence: TGTGCCAGCAGTTTATCCTCGGGATACGGGAACACTGAAGCTTTCTTT.

This sequence joins TRBV6-4 and TRBJ2-3; 7 nucleotides align to TRBD1. CDR3 length: 14 residues. The V gene's germline CDR1 is MRHNA and CDR2 SNTAGT. V shed 6 bases and J 3 bases; nucleotides not matched to a gene: 6. CDR3: CASSTGVGTDTQYF. CDR3 nucleotide sequence: TGTGCCAGCAGCACAGGGGTGGGGACAGATACGCAGTATTTT.

This sequence joins TRBV5-1 and TRBJ1-3, with TRBD1 matching 7 bases. Germline V gives CDR1 SGHRS, CDR2 YFSETQ. The CDR3 loop spans 17 amino acids. V dropped 4 bases and J dropped 4; count of bases not matched to a gene: 14. The CDR3 spells CASSLTEVDRVGNTIYF. The CDR3 region has the DNA TGCGCCAGCAGCCTGACGGAAGTCGACAGGGTCGGAAACACCATATATTTT.

The rearrangement joins TRBV7-2 to TRBJ2-5; 7 bases agree with TRBD1. The CDR3 is 15 amino acids. With 3 bases clipped from V and 1 base from J, the junction kept 5 bases outside the gene matches. CDR1 and CDR2 (germline): SGHTA, FQGNSA. CDR3 sequence: CASSLGQRGQETQYF. CDR3 in DNA: TGTGCCAGCAGCTTGGGACAGAGAGGCCAAGAGACCCAGTACTTC.

The chain employs TRBV9 and TRBJ2-7, with TRBD2 matching 12 bases. Looked up from germline, CDR1 is SGDLS and CDR2 is YYNGEE. The CDR3 covers 15 residues. V dropped 2 bases and J dropped 5; count of bases not matched to a gene: 5. CDR3 sequence (DNA): TGTGCCAGCAGCGTCGGACTAGCGGGGACCCACGAGCAGTACTTC. This codes for CASSVGLAGTHEQYF.

The rearrangement joins TRBV15 to TRBJ1-3, with 9 bases lining up with TRBD1. CDR3 length equals 16 residues. Germline V CDR1 and CDR2: LNHNV, YYDKDF (reference sequence). V lost 6 bases, J lost 7 bases, and 13 bases stayed unmatched. The CDR3, as DNA: TGTGCCACCAGTCAACCGGGGACAGGGTTATTGAACACCATATATTTT. It specifies CATSQPGTGLLNTIYF.

The chain links TRBV5-6 to TRBJ2-3; TRBD1 agrees at 8 bases. The CDR3 is made up of 14 amino acids. The trim removed 4 bases at V and 5 bases at J, leaving 6 bases unmatched. Germline-derived CDR1 and CDR2 are SGHDT and YYEEEE. The CDR3 coding sequence is TGTGCCAGCAGCCCGGGGACAGGTCTAGATACGCAGTATTTT. Its protein product is CASSPGTGLDTQYF.